The present entry profiles one T cell receptor beta chain with its context. V gave up 8 bases and J gave up 5 bases, with 13 bases separating them. The germline V gene has CDR1 SEHNR and CDR2 FQNEAQ (reference sequence). The CDR3 is 12 residues long. The source of the sample is a study of T cell responses to AZD1222 COVID-19 vaccine. Some clones are missing from TCRdb's copy, which holds only in-frame ones; the method was immunoSEQ multiplex PCR. Here the sample spans some 120,000 clones, approximately 90% being singletons. The rearrangement uses TRBV7-9 and TRBJ2-7; maybe TRBD2 (6 bases). The material was peripheral blood, obtained on day 0 of AZD1222 vaccination. This TCR was recovered from an adult in good health. CDR3 in DNA: TGTGCCAGCGGGGGAGGTAAGAACGAGCAGTACTTC. Its protein is CASGGGKNEQYF.